Listed here are 31 T cell receptor beta chains from one sample, sequenced in a study of read filtering for tumor transcriptome and immune sequencing. Molecular barcoded adaptors covering alpha/delta and beta/gamma chains were used on roughly 370 ng RNA. TCRdb fed the reads into MiXCR, producing one record per CDR3 protein. The sample consists of about 58,000 distinct CDR3 sequences, approximately 13% of them appearing once. Sequencing was performed on a population of CD138-negative cells sorted from bone marrow. All receptors come from a donor at least 40 years old with multiple myeloma.

This clonotype was seen ten or more times. J is TRBJ1-5 and V is TRBV30, with a weak D call TRBD1 (5 bases). The germline V gene encodes CDR1 GTSNPN and CDR2 SVGIG (reference sequence). CDR3 length equals 13 residues. The V gene lost 3 bases and the J gene lost 6 bases, with 12 bases spanning the gap. CDR3 in DNA: TGTGCCTGGAGCGAACAGGCTCCTCAGCCCCAGCATTTT. Translation: CAWSEQAPQPQHF.

In this sample, this clonotype is medium-sized. V and J are TRBV6-5 and TRBJ1-4, with D perhaps TRBD1 (6 bases). The V gene's germline CDR1 is MNHEY and CDR2 SVGAGI. V lost 0 bases to trimming and J lost 7 bases, with 15 bases between them. The CDR3 has 16 amino acids. This CDR3 reads CASSYSIGGAGEKLFF. The CDR3 DNA reads as TGTGCCAGCAGTTACTCGATCGGGGGCGCGGGTGAAAAACTGTTTTTT.

This clonotype turned up a few times. This may be a read error, as it is one base from a much larger clone. V gene TRBV7-9 combines with J gene TRBJ1-2; D is uncertain. Germline CDR1 reads SEHNR; CDR2 reads FQNEAQ (reference sequence). This CDR3 contains 15 residues. V was cut by 1 base and J by 3 bases, with 12 bases left in between. The CDR3 spells CASSLGPAEHYGYTF. The CDR3 nucleotides read TGTGCCAGCAGCTTAGGCCCGGCAGAACACTATGGCTACACCTTC.

V usage is TRBV11-2 and J usage is TRBJ1-2; the match to TRBD1 covers 9 bases. Germline V gene data show CDR1 as SGHAT and CDR2 as FQNNGV. Unmatched junction bases numbered 9, after V lost 5 bases and J lost 8 bases. The CDR3 spans 14 residues. CDR3 in DNA: TGTGCCAGCAGCCCCCGGACAGGGGTCGGCGGCTACACCTTC. It specifies CASSPRTGVGGYTF.

This clonotype is labeled medium-sized. The rearrangement joins TRBV20-1 to TRBJ2-7; a possible D gene is TRBD2 (6 bases). CDR1 is DFQATT and CDR2 is SNEGSKA in the germline V gene (reference sequence). The CDR3 is 16 amino acids. Trimming removed 7 bases from V and 4 bases from J, with 26 bases in between. The CDR3 coding sequence is TGCAGTGGTACGGAGGGCGGAAACAGTTTAGGGTACGAGCAGTACTTC. This encodes CSGTEGGNSLGYEQYF.

This clonotype was seen at least ten times. V usage is TRBV6-6 and J usage is TRBJ2-7, with a tentative D call TRBD1 (5 bases). This CDR3 is built from 15 residues. Germline CDR1 MNHNY, CDR2 SVGAGI (reference sequence). V was pared by 7 bases and J by 2 bases, with 18 bases between. The CDR3 DNA sequence: TGTGCCAGCACCTTGGCGACAGACCAGACCTACGAGCAGTACTTC. Translated, it gives CASTLATDQTYEQYF.

This clonotype has at least ten counts. The chain couples TRBV20-1 to TRBJ2-7; 8 bases are shared with TRBD2. The V gene's germline CDR1 is DFQATT and CDR2 SNEGSKA (reference sequence). The CDR3 is made up of 12 amino acids. V was pared by 6 bases and J by 5 bases, with 6 bases of the junction left unmatched. The CDR3 loop is CSASGTSDEQYF. The CDR3 coding sequence is TGCAGTGCCTCCGGGACTAGTGACGAGCAGTACTTC.

The V gene is TRBV6-5, the J gene TRBJ2-3; D not certain. V was cut by 7 bases and J by 0 bases, with 5 bases left in between. This CDR3 is 12 amino acids long. In germline, CDR1 is MNHEY, CDR2 SVGAGI. The CDR3 loop is CASMTSTDTQYF. The CDR3 nucleotides read TGTGCCAGCATGACAAGCACAGATACGCAGTATTTT.

There are many counts of this clonotype. This chain connects TRBV27 to TRBJ2-3; 12 bases are a match to TRBD2. The CDR3 extends over 16 amino acids. Looked up from germline, CDR1 is MNHEY and CDR2 is SMNVEV (reference sequence). V trimming: 6 bases; J trimming: 7 bases; junction bases outside the gene matches: 11. The CDR3 sequence: CASRVGPSGGVNTQYF. CDR3 nucleotides: TGTGCCAGCAGGGTGGGGCCTAGCGGGGGGGTAAATACGCAGTATTTT.

This clonotype was observed once. A much larger clone lies a single base off, so this may be a read error. The gene calls are TRBV9 and TRBJ2-5; no clear D. Germline CDR1 is SGDLS and CDR2 is YYNGEE. V was clipped by 7 bases and J by 0 bases, with 7 bases between them. CDR3 size: 12 residues. This CDR3 is CASAADQETQYF. In DNA, the CDR3 is TGTGCCAGCGCGGCGGACCAAGAGACCCAGTACTTC.

This clonotype was recorded a few times. This is likely an artifact of a read error, given a far larger clone one base away. The gene calls are TRBV7-2 and TRBJ1-6, with D possibly TRBD1 on 6 matching bases. Trimming shortened V by 7 bases and J by 8 bases, and 15 bases separated the two germline ends. This CDR3 has 14 amino acids. Looked up from germline, CDR1 is SGHTA and CDR2 is FQGNSA. The CDR3 protein is CASTGQFYDSPLHF. CDR3 nucleotides: TGTGCCAGCACCGGACAGTTTTATGATTCACCCCTCCACTTT.

In this sample, this clonotype turned up many times. The chain carries TRBV9 and TRBJ2-1; D may correspond to TRBD1 or TRBD2 (5 bases each). Looked up from germline, CDR1 is SGDLS and CDR2 is YYNGEE. Trimming cost V 1 base and J 7 bases, with 15 bases left between them. The CDR3 is made up of 15 amino acids. CDR3 DNA sequence: TGTGCCAGCAGCGTAACCGCAGGGACGAGAAATGAGCAGTTCTTC. It codes for CASSVTAGTRNEQFF. Complete variable domain (other parts from reference TRBV9 and TRBJ2-1): DSGVTQTPKHLITATGQRVTLRCSPRSGDLSVYWYQQSLDQGLQFLIQYYNGEERAKGNILERFSAQQFPDLHSELNLSSLELGDSALYFCASSVTAGTRNEQFFGPGTRLTVL.

This clonotype has at least ten counts. The chain couples TRBV9 to TRBJ1-2; no clear D gene. V shed 4 bases and J shed 6 bases, with 16 bases lying between them. The CDR3 has 14 residues. Germline CDR1 is SGDLS and CDR2 is YYNGEE. The CDR3 DNA sequence: TGTGCCAGCAGCCGAATTACGGAGACTCATGGCTACACCTTC. It specifies CASSRITETHGYTF.

This clonotype was picked up many times. J is TRBJ1-2 and V is TRBV6-2 or TRBV6-3, with D unclear. In germline, CDR1 is MNHEY, CDR2 SVGEGT. This CDR3 has 15 amino acids. Trimming removed 1 base from V and 2 bases from J, with 11 bases in between. The CDR3 DNA is TGTGCCAGCAGTTACTGGAGCTCGGTGAACTATGGCTACACCTTC. Amino acid sequence: CASSYWSSVNYGYTF.

This clonotype came up a few times. This chain uses TRBV5-1 with TRBJ2-5; D is undetermined. The length of the CDR3 is 14 residues. V lost 0 bases, J lost 5 bases, and 11 bases lay in between. The germline CDR1 and CDR2 sequences are SGHRS and YFSETQ. CDR3 region: CASSLDRVGETQYF. The CDR3 region has the DNA TGCGCCAGCAGCTTGGACCGAGTAGGGGAGACCCAGTACTTC. Using reference TRBV5-1 and TRBJ2-5 for the parts outside the CDR3, the full variable domain is KAGVTQTPRYLIKTRGQQVTLSCSPISGHRSVSWYQQTPGQGLQFLFEYFSETQRNKGNFPGRFSGRQFSNSRSEMNVSTLELGDSALYLCASSLDRVGETQYFGPGTRLLVL.

This clonotype was seen many times. V usage is TRBV18 and J usage is TRBJ1-2; D uncertain. The germline gives CDR1 KGHSH, CDR2 LQKENI. V lost 3 bases to trimming and J lost 4 bases, with 9 bases between them. The CDR3 length is 13 residues. The CDR3 DNA reads as TGTGCCAGCTCACCCGACACCTCCTATGGCTACACCTTC. Its protein is CASSPDTSYGYTF.

This clonotype was seen at least ten times. The V gene is TRBV4-2, the J gene TRBJ2-2, with 11 nucleotides matching TRBD1. In germline, CDR1 is LGHNA, CDR2 YNFKEQ. The CDR3 runs to 16 residues. V lost 4 bases, J lost 5 bases, and 6 bases stayed unmatched. The CDR3 spells CASSRSRDRGTGELFF. CDR3 coding DNA: TGTGCCAGCAGCCGGAGCCGGGACAGGGGGACCGGGGAGCTGTTTTTT.

This clonotype was found many times. V is TRBV4-1 and J is TRBJ1-5; perhaps TRBD1 as D (6 bases). Between the trimmed V and J ends, which lost 3 bases and 1 base, there was a span of 13 bases. The CDR3 is 16 amino acids. Germline CDR1 is MGHRA and CDR2 is YSYEKL. The CDR3, as DNA: TGCGCCAGCAGCCAGGCCACAGGGTTAAGCAATCAGCCCCAGCATTTT. It is translated as CASSQATGLSNQPQHF.

This clonotype was counted at least ten times. The gene calls are TRBV5-6 and TRBJ1-1; D gene ambiguous. V was trimmed by 5 bases and J by 3 bases, leaving 8 bases between them. Germline values: CDR1 SGHDT, CDR2 YYEEEE. The CDR3 is made up of 12 amino acids. The CDR3 spells CASRTVDTEAFF. The CDR3 nucleotides are TGTGCCAGCAGGACGGTGGACACTGAAGCTTTCTTT.

The chain uses TRBV27 and TRBJ1-3; 7 bases match TRBD1. The CDR3 is 16 amino acids. Germline V gives CDR1 MNHEY, CDR2 SMNVEV (reference sequence). V lost 6 bases and J lost 0; bases outside the gene matches: 8. CDR3 loop: CASSPRGQLSGNTIYF. For the CDR3, the DNA is TGTGCCAGCAGCCCCAGGGGACAGCTCTCTGGAAACACCATATATTTT.

This clonotype was counted only a few times. The genes are TRBV19 and TRBJ1-1; the D gene is possibly TRBD1 (5 bases). CDR3 size: 18 residues. V gave up 1 base and J gave up 1 base, with 19 bases separating them. Germline loops: CDR1 LNHDA, CDR2 SQIVND (reference sequence). In nucleotides, the CDR3 is TGTGCCAGTAGTATAGGAGTTGAAAGGGGATTCCGGAACACTGAAGCTTTCTTT. Translated, it gives CASSIGVERGFRNTEAFF.

This clonotype was seen ten or more times. The rearrangement links TRBV18 to TRBJ2-5; D is possibly TRBD1 (6 bases). V dropped 3 bases and J dropped 3 bases, with 17 bases sitting between them. CDR3 size: 16 residues. Germline-derived CDR1 and CDR2 are KGHSH and LQKENI. In nucleotides, the CDR3 is TGTGCCAGCTCACCGTCGACAGGAGAGAAGAAAGAGACCCAGTACTTC. Residues: CASSPSTGEKKETQYF.

The rearrangement uses TRBV6-1 and TRBJ1-5; D not certain. Germline V CDR1 and CDR2: MNHNS, SASEGT. The CDR3 runs to 12 residues. Between the trimmed V and J ends, which lost 6 bases and 5 bases, there was a span of 8 bases. The CDR3 loop is CASRIDYQPQHF. The DNA for the CDR3 is TGTGCCAGCAGAATCGACTATCAGCCCCAGCATTTT.

Concerning this clonotype itself: With a much larger clone just one base away, this may be a read error. This chain links TRBV7-2 with TRBJ2-3; weak D call: TRBD1 (5 bases). V lost 6 bases and J 8 bases, leaving 15 bases between the germline ends. The length of the CDR3 is 13 residues. The germline V gene has CDR1 SGHTA and CDR2 FQGNSA. The DNA for the CDR3 is TGTGCCAGCAGTGGCCAGGGCCCAGGTACGCAGTATTTT. This sequence encodes CASSGQGPGTQYF. The variable domain in full, completed from reference TRBV7-2 and TRBJ2-3, reads GAGVSQSPSNKVTEKGKDVELRCDPISGHTALYWYRQSLGQGLEFLIYFQGNSAPDKSGLPSDRFSAERTGGSVSTLTIQRTQQEDSAVYLCASSGQGPGTQYFGPGTRLTVL.

This clonotype was seen at least ten times. This chain uses TRBV20-1 with TRBJ2-1; tentatively, D is TRBD2 (6 bases). The CDR3 extends over 16 amino acids. The germline V gene has CDR1 DFQATT and CDR2 SNEGSKA (reference sequence). Trimming removed 1 base at V and 7 bases at J, with 20 bases between. The CDR3 nucleotides are TGCAGTGCTAGAGGGGCCCAAGGAGGGAAGAGTAATGAGCAGTTCTTC. Protein: CSARGAQGGKSNEQFF.

This clonotype was observed many times. The chain employs TRBV18 and TRBJ1-5, with D perhaps matching TRBD1 (5 bases). Trimming removed 2 bases at V and 0 bases at J, with 11 bases between. CDR1 and CDR2 from the germline V gene are KGHSH and LQKENI. The CDR3 has 16 residues. The CDR3 is CASSPTPTASNQPQHF. As DNA, the CDR3 is TGTGCCAGCTCACCAACGCCGACAGCTAGCAATCAGCCCCAGCATTTT.

The chain couples TRBV7-9 to TRBJ2-5; 9 bases match TRBD1. The CDR3 loop spans 16 amino acids. Germline V gene data show CDR1 as SEHNR and CDR2 as FQNEAQ (reference sequence). V shed 6 bases and J 1 base; nucleotides not matched to a gene: 9. The CDR3 nucleotides read TGTGCCAGCAGTTTACCGGGACAGGGCCTCCAAGAGACCCAGTACTTC. Amino acid sequence: CASSLPGQGLQETQYF. Supplemented by reference TRBV7-9 and TRBJ2-5, the full variable domain reads DTGVSQNPRHKITKRGQNVTFRCDPISEHNRLYWYRQTLGQGPEFLTYFQNEAQLEKSRLLSDRFSAERPKGSFSTLEIQRTEQGDSAMYLCASSLPGQGLQETQYFGPGTRLLVL.

The chain recombines TRBV5-4 with TRBJ1-1; D perhaps matches TRBD1 (5 bases). The CDR3 length is 15 residues. V was shortened by 0 bases and J by 6 bases, with 15 bases between the two germline ends. Germline V gene sequence: CDR1 SGHNT, CDR2 YYREEE (reference sequence). The CDR3 here is CASSLGVGGSAEAFF. CDR3 nucleotides: TGTGCCAGCAGCTTGGGGGTGGGGGGGAGCGCTGAAGCTTTCTTT.

There are many counts of this clonotype. The CDR3 DNA sequence: TGCGCCAGCAGCCTTAAGACAGGGGGTGATCAGCCCCAGCATTTT. It specifies CASSLKTGGDQPQHF. The rearrangement joins TRBV5-1 to TRBJ1-5, with 9 bases fitting TRBD1. This CDR3 has 15 amino acids. Germline CDR1 reads SGHRS; CDR2 reads YFSETQ. J was trimmed by 5 bases and V by 4 bases; bases with no gene match: 7.

This clonotype was detected many times. The chain recombines TRBV20-1 with TRBJ2-3; D gene ambiguous. Germline V gives CDR1 DFQATT, CDR2 SNEGSKA (reference sequence). Trimming left V 4 bases short and J 0 bases short, with 11 bases between. The length of the CDR3 is 14 residues. In DNA form, the CDR3 reads TGCAGTGCTACGATCCTCAGTAGCACAGATACGCAGTATTTT. Encoded protein: CSATILSSTDTQYF.

This clonotype was recorded at least ten times. CDR3 DNA: TGTGCCATCAGTCGTTCGTCCACGAACACCGGGGAGCTGTTTTTT. It is translated as CAISRSSTNTGELFF. V and J are TRBV10-3 and TRBJ2-2; D gene ambiguous. CDR1 is ENHRY, CDR2 SYGVKD, per germline. This CDR3 is 15 amino acids long. The V gene lost 5 bases and the J gene lost 0 bases, with 10 bases spanning the gap.